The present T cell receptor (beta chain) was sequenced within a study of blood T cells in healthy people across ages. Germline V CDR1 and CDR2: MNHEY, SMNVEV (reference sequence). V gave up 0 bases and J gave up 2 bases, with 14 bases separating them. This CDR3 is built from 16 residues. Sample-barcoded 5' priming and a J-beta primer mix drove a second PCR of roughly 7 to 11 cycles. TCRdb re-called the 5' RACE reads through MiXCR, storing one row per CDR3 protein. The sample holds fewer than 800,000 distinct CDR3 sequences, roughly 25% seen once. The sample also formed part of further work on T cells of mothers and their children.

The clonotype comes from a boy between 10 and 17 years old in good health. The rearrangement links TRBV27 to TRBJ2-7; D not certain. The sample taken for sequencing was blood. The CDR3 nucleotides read TGTGCCAGCAGTTTATCTTGGGCGATTCCCGCCTACGAGCAGTACTTC. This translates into CASSLSWAIPAYEQYF.